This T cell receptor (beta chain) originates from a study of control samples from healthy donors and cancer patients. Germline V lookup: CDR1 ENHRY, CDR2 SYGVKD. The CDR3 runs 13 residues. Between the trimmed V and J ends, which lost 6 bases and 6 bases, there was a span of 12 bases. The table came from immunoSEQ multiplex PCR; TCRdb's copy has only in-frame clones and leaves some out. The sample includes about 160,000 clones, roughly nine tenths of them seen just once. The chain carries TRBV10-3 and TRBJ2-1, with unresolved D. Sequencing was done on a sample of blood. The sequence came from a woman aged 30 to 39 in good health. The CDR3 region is CAISRDGLNEQFF. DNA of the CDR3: TGTGCCATCAGCCGAGACGGTCTCAATGAGCAGTTCTTC.